Shown below are 20 T cell receptor beta chains from a single sample sequenced in a study of T cell responses to AZD1222 COVID-19 vaccine. Profiled with immunoSEQ multiplex PCR; TCRdb holds only in-frame clones, not every one. Seen here are fewer than 150,000 clones, over 75% observed once, and the top ten hold roughly a tenth. Sample: peripheral blood, taken on day 0 of AZD1222 vaccination. These receptors came from an adult in good health.

The chain joins TRBV6-4 to TRBJ2-3, with 7 bases aligning to TRBD1. The germline CDR1 and CDR2 sequences are MRHNA and SNTAGT. The CDR3 length is 15 residues. With V trimmed by 4 bases and J by 3 bases, 7 bases remained unmatched. CDR3 protein: CASSVRGRVTDTQYF. The CDR3 nucleotides are TGTGCCAGCAGTGTGAGGGGGCGAGTTACAGATACGCAGTATTTT.

The J gene is TRBJ2-7, the V gene TRBV24-1, with D possibly being TRBD1 or TRBD2 (5 bases each). The germline CDR1 and CDR2 sequences are KGHDR and SFDVKD. Trimming took off 3 bases at V and 7 bases at J, with 12 bases between the two ends. The CDR3 has 13 residues. CDR3: CATSDTGTREQYF. CDR3 DNA: TGTGCCACCAGTGATACCGGGACGCGGGAGCAGTACTTC.

This clone has a handful of counts. This rearrangement joins TRBV11-3 to TRBJ2-7, with TRBD2 as a possible D gene (6 bases). CDR3 length equals 14 residues. The V end lost 0 bases, the J end lost 2 bases, and 8 bases lay between the germline ends. CDR1 is SGHNT and CDR2 is YENEEA in the germline V gene. DNA for the CDR3: TGTGCCAGCAGCTTAGATGGCGGGACCTACGAGCAGTACTTC. Protein sequence: CASSLDGGTYEQYF.

The chain is built from TRBV29-1 and TRBJ1-1; D is ambiguous. Germline CDR1 is SQVTM and CDR2 is ANQGSEA. CDR3 length: 14 amino acids. The V and J ends lost 1 base and 4 bases respectively, with 13 bases between them. The CDR3 region is CSVEGYRLGTEAFF. DNA of the CDR3: TGCAGCGTTGAAGGGTATAGGCTAGGCACTGAAGCTTTCTTT.

This rearrangement joins TRBV28 to TRBJ2-1; 12 positions match TRBD2. The CDR3 runs 15 residues. Germline V gene data show CDR1 as MDHEN and CDR2 as SYDVKM. Trimming took 5 bases from V and 4 from J; bases not matched to a gene: 3. As DNA, the CDR3 is TGTGCCAGCAGTCGTCTAGCGGGGGGGTACAATGAGCAGTTCTTC. Its translation: CASSRLAGGYNEQFF.

CDR3 bases: TGTGCCAGCAGGGTCAGACAGGAGGTCCCAACCCAGCATTTT. It codes for CASRVRQEVPTQHF. The chain combines TRBV2 with TRBJ1-5, with D maybe TRBD1 (6 bases). The germline V gene has CDR1 SNHLY and CDR2 FYNNEI. The V gene lost 6 bases and the J gene lost 11 bases, with 20 bases spanning the gap. The CDR3 sequence is 14 residues long.

This clone was seen only once. This chain uses TRBV7-3 with TRBJ2-1; D remains unclear. CDR3 size: 16 residues. Germline CDR1 SGHTA, CDR2 FQGTGA. Trimming shortened V by 5 bases and J by 9 bases, and 23 bases separated the two germline ends. The CDR3 sequence is CASSRFATSRTGEQFF. The DNA of the CDR3 is TGTGCCAGCAGCCGTTTCGCTACTTCCAGGACGGGTGAGCAGTTCTTC.

Here the CDR3 DNA reads TGTGCCAGCAGCCTTCAAGGCTGGGCAGATACGCAGTATTTT. Protein sequence: CASSLQGWADTQYF. This chain connects TRBV28 to TRBJ2-3; D is unclear. The V gene's germline CDR1 is MDHEN and CDR2 SYDVKM. The CDR3 totals 14 residues. V was cut by 6 bases and J by 4 bases, with 14 bases left in between.

The gene calls are TRBV6-6 and TRBJ2-7, with D perhaps being TRBD1 or TRBD2 (5 bases each). CDR3 length equals 12 residues. The V gene lost 6 bases and the J gene lost 5 bases, with 11 bases spanning the gap. Germline V lookup: CDR1 MNHNY, CDR2 SVGAGI (reference sequence). CDR3 region: CASRNLGDEQYF. DNA for the CDR3: TGTGCCAGCAGAAACTTGGGGGACGAGCAGTACTTC.

DNA of the CDR3: TGTGCCAGCAGCTTGATCGGGAGTGCAACTAATGAAAAACTGTTTTTT. Its translation is CASSLIGSATNEKLFF. This chain uses TRBV5-4 with TRBJ1-4; D uncertain. V dropped 1 base and J dropped 0 bases, with 10 bases sitting between them. In germline, CDR1 is SGHNT, CDR2 YYREEE (reference sequence). This CDR3 spans 16 amino acids.

The chain combines TRBV11-3 with TRBJ2-7, with 11 bases lining up with TRBD2. Germline V gives CDR1 SGHNT, CDR2 YENEEA. V trimming: 6 bases; J trimming: 0 bases; junction bases outside the gene matches: 4. The CDR3 runs 15 residues. The CDR3 loop is CASSTSGGSSYEQYF. CDR3 DNA sequence: TGTGCCAGCAGTACTAGCGGGGGAAGCTCCTACGAGCAGTACTTC.

The chain is built from TRBV5-1 and TRBJ2-2; D may be TRBD2 (6 bases). Germline V gene sequence: CDR1 SGHRS, CDR2 YFSETQ. V lost 3 bases, J lost 1 base, and 22 bases lay in between. The CDR3 length is 19 residues. The CDR3 DNA is TGCGCCAGCAGCTCCCGGGGCAGGGAGGTGGAGTTGAACACCGGGGAGCTGTTTTTT. It specifies CASSSRGREVELNTGELFF.

The count of this clone is one. The chain combines TRBV5-6 with TRBJ2-5; perhaps D is TRBD1 or TRBD2 (5 bases each). CDR3 length: 14 amino acids. The germline gives CDR1 SGHDT, CDR2 YYEEEE. V lost 0 bases and J 5 bases, leaving 11 bases between the germline ends. Written as DNA, the CDR3 is TGTGCCAGCAGCTTGGACTGGGGGTTGGAGACCCAGTACTTC. It yields the protein CASSLDWGLETQYF.

The V gene is TRBV5-1, the J gene TRBJ2-2; no reliable D call. Germline CDR1 reads SGHRS; CDR2 reads YFSETQ. The CDR3 spans 17 residues. V lost 0 bases and J 3 bases, leaving 15 bases between the germline ends. CDR3 in amino acids: CASSLAQLGTYTGELFF. Here the CDR3 DNA reads TGCGCCAGCAGCTTGGCCCAACTGGGAACTTACACCGGGGAGCTGTTTTTT.

The chain is built from TRBV7-9 and TRBJ1-1; D is unclear. This CDR3 region has 13 residues. Germline V lookup: CDR1 SEHNR, CDR2 FQNEAQ (reference sequence). V lost 5 bases and J 8 bases, leaving 15 bases between the germline ends. In DNA, the CDR3 is TGTGCCAGCAGCCCCCTAGACTGGTCAGAAGCTTTCTTT. Translation: CASSPLDWSEAFF.

This chain connects TRBV7-8 to TRBJ1-6; TRBD1 aligns across 10 bases. Germline values: CDR1 SGHVS, CDR2 FQNEAQ. This CDR3 region has 17 residues. Trimming at V came to 0 bases and at J to 9 bases, leaving 8 bases not matched to a gene. CDR3 in amino acids: CASSLARDRGSGSPLHF. CDR3 nucleotide sequence: TGTGCCAGCAGCTTAGCCCGGGACAGGGGATCTGGTTCACCCCTCCACTTT.

The chain joins TRBV5-1 to TRBJ1-1; 8 positions match TRBD1. Trimming took 4 bases from V and 1 from J; bases not matched to a gene: 9. Germline CDR1 reads SGHRS; CDR2 reads YFSETQ. This CDR3 region has 16 residues. The CDR3 sequence is CASSLGQGGANTEAFF. For the CDR3, the DNA is TGCGCCAGCAGCCTCGGACAGGGTGGGGCGAACACTGAAGCTTTCTTT.

This clone has only a few counts. This chain links TRBV6-5 with TRBJ1-1; D remains unclear. CDR1 MNHEY and CDR2 SVGAGI come from the germline V gene. V was trimmed by 7 bases and J by 1 base, leaving 16 bases between them. CDR3 size: 15 residues. The CDR3 loop reads CASTRSPEPNTEAFF. The CDR3, as DNA: TGTGCCAGCACTAGATCCCCCGAACCGAACACTGAAGCTTTCTTT.

This clone appeared a single time. The chain couples TRBV7-2 to TRBJ2-6, with 8 nucleotides matching TRBD1. Germline V lookup: CDR1 SGHTA, CDR2 FQGNSA. The V and J ends lost 0 bases and 0 bases, in that order; junction bases with no gene match: 7. The CDR3 is made up of 19 amino acids. CDR3 sequence reads: CASSLAAQGASSGANVLTF. The CDR3 bases are TGTGCCAGCAGCTTAGCAGCCCAGGGGGCTAGCTCTGGGGCCAACGTCCTGACTTTC. The complete variable domain, with remaining parts taken from reference TRBV7-2 and TRBJ2-6, reads GAGVSQSPSNKVTEKGKDVELRCDPISGHTALYWYRQSLGQGLEFLIYFQGNSAPDKSGLPSDRFSAERTGGSVSTLTIQRTQQEDSAVYLCASSLAAQGASSGANVLTFGAGSRLTVL.

The CDR3 reads CASSRTTAGEAFF. In DNA form, the CDR3 reads TGTGCCAGCAGCCGCACGACAGCAGGGGAAGCTTTCTTT. V is TRBV7-2 and J is TRBJ1-1; D may be TRBD1 (5 bases). The germline V gene encodes CDR1 SGHTA and CDR2 FQGNSA. This CDR3 contains 13 residues. V was shortened by 5 bases and J by 8 bases, with 15 bases between the two germline ends. Filled out from reference TRBV7-2 and TRBJ1-1, the complete variable domain reads GAGVSQSPSNKVTEKGKDVELRCDPISGHTALYWYRQSLGQGLEFLIYFQGNSAPDKSGLPSDRFSAERTGGSVSTLTIQRTQQEDSAVYLCASSRTTAGEAFFGQGTRLTVV.